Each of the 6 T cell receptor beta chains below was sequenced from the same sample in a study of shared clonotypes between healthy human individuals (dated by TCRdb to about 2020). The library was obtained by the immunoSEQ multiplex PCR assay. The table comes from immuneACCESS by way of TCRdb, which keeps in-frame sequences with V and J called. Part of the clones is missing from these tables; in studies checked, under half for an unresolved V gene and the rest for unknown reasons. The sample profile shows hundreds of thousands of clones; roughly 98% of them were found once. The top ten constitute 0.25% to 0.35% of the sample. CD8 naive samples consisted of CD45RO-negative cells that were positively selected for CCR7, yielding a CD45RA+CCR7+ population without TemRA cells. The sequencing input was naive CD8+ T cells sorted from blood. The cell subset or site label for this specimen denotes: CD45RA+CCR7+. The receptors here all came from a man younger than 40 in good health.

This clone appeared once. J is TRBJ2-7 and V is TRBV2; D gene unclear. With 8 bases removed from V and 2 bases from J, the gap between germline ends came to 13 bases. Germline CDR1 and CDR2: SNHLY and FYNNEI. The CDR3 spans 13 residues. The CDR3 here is CASGRTDTYEQYF. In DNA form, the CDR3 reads TGTGCCAGCGGCCGGACGGATACCTACGAGCAGTACTTC.

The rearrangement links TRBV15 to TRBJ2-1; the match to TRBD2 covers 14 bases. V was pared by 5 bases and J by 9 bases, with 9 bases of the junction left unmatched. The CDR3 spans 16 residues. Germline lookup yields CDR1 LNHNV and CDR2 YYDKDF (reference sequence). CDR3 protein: CATSSETSGRAFEQFF. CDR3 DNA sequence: TGTGCCACCAGCTCCGAGACTAGCGGGAGGGCCTTTGAGCAGTTCTTC.

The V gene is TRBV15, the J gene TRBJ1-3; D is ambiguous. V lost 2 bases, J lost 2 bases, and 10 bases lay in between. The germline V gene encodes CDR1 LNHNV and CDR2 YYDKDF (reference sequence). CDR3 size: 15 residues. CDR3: CATSRTRLAGNTIYF. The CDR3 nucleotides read TGTGCCACCAGCAGAACCCGACTAGCTGGAAACACCATATATTTT. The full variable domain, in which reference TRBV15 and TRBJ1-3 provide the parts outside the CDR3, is DAMVIQNPRYQVTQFGKPVTLSCSQTLNHNVMYWYQQKSSQAPKLLFHYYDKDFNNEADTPDNFQSRRPNTSFCFLDIRSPGLGDTAMYLCATSRTRLAGNTIYFGEGSWLTVV.

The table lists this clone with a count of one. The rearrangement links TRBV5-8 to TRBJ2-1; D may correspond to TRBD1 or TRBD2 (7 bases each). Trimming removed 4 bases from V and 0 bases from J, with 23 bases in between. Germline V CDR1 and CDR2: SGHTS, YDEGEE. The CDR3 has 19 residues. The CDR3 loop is CASSGGGGPLSPSYNEQFF. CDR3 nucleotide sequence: TGTGCCAGCAGCGGGGGAGGGGGCCCTCTTTCCCCCTCCTACAATGAGCAGTTCTTC.

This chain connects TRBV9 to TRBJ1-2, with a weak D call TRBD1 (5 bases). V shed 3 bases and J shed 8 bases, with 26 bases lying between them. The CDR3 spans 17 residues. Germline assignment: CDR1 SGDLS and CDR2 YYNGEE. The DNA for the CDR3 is TGTGCCAGCAGCGCCTGGGGGTCCGGGACTGACTATGTGGGCTACACCTTC. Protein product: CASSAWGSGTDYVGYTF.

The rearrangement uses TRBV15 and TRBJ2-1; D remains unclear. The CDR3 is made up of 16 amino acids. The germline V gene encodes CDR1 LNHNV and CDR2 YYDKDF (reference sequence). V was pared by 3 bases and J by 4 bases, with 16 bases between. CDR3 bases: TGTGCCACCAGCAGTTTCTCCTTGGATGGGTACAATGAGCAGTTCTTC. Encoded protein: CATSSFSLDGYNEQFF.